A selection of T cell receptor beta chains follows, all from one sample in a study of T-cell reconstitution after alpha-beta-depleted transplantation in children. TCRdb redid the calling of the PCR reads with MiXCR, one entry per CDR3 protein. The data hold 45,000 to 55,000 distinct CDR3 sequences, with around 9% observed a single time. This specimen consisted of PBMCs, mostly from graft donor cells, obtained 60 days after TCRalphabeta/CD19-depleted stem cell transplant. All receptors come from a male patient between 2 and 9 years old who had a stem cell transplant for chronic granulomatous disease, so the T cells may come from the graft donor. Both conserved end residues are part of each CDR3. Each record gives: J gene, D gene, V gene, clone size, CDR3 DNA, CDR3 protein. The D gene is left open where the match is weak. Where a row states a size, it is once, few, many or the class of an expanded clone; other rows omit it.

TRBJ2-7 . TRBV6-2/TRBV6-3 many TGTGCCACCAGAAGGGACTCCTCCTACGAGCAGTACTTC CATRRDSSYEQYF
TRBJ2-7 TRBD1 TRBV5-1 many TGCGCCAGCAGGGGACAGGGATCCTACGAGCAGTACTTC CASRGQGSYEQYF
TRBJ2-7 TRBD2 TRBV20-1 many TGCAGTGCTAGTGGGGGGGACTTTTTCTACGAGCAGTACTTC CSASGGDFFYEQYF
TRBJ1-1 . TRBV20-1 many TGCAGTGCTAGAGATCCAACGGGGTCCCACACTGAAGCTTTCTTT CSARDPTGSHTEAFF
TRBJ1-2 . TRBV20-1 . TGCAGTGCCTCCTCTGGGGCGAAAAGGAACTATGGCTACACCTTC CSASSGAKRNYGYTF
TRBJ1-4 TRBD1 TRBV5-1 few TGCGCCAGCAGCCATCGACAAAGATACAGGGGGCGTAGTGAAAAACTGTTTTTT CASSHRQRYRGRSEKLFF
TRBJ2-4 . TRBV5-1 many TGCGCCAGCAGCTTGGCACCTGGGTACAAAAACATTCAGTACTTC CASSLAPGYKNIQYF
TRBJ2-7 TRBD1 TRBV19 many TGTGCCAGTAGTGTACAGGGGATTAGCTCCTACGAGCAGTACTTC CASSVQGISSYEQYF
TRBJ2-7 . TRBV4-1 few TGCGCCAGCAGCCAAGCCCTCGGACCCTCCAGGTACTTAGAGCAGTACTTC CASSQALGPSRYLEQYF
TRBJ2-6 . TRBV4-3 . TGCGCCAGCAGCCAAGACCCCCCCACGGGGGCCAACGTCCTGACTTTC CASSQDPPTGANVLTF
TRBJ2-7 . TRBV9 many TGTGCCAGCAGCGTAGGGGATAGTCGGGAGCAGTACTTC CASSVGDSREQYF
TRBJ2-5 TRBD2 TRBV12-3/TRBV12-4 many TGTGCCAGCACCCTAGCGGGAGGCCCAGAGACCCAGTACTTC CASTLAGGPETQYF
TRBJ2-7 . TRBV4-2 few TGTGCCAGCAGCCAAGATCTTTCCACTCACAGCTCCTACGAGCAGTACTTC CASSQDLSTHSSYEQYF
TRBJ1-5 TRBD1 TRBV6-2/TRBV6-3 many TGTGCCAGCAGCCAATCGACAGGGAACCAGCCCCAGCATTTT CASSQSTGNQPQHF
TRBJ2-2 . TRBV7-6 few TGTGCCAGCAGCTTCCGATCCCCACTAGGGACCGGGGAGCTGTTTTTT CASSFRSPLGTGELFF
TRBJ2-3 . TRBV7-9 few TGTGCCAGCAGCTCTAAGATGGAGAAGCGGATGACAGATACGCAGTATTTT CASSSKMEKRMTDTQYF
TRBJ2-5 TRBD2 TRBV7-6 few TGTGCCAGCAGCTTAAGTAGCGGGAGGGCCGGGGAGACCCAGTACTTC CASSLSSGRAGETQYF
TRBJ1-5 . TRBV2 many TGTGCCAGCAGTGGAGAGCTCCTGGGCAATCAGCCCCAGCATTTT CASSGELLGNQPQHF
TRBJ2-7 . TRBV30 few TGTGCCTGGAGTGTACCCCCTAGCAGCTACGAGCAGTACTTC CAWSVPPSSYEQYF
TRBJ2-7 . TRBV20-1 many TGCAGTGCTAGATCTGCAGGTACCTACGAGCAGTACTTC CSARSAGTYEQYF
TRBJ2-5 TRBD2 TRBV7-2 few TGTGCCAGCGGTGAATTACGGGGGGATCAAGAGACCCAGTACTTC CASGELRGDQETQYF
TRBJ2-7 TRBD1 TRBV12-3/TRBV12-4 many TGTGCCAGCAGCTTTGGGACAGGCTTAACCTACGAGCAGTACTTC CASSFGTGLTYEQYF
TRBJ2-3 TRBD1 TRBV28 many TGTGCCAGCAGCGGAACTGACAGGGCGCTCACAGATACGCAGTATTTT CASSGTDRALTDTQYF
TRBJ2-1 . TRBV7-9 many TGTGCCAGCAGCTTAGTGGGAGCGGGTAGGGGCTACAATGAGCAGTTCTTC CASSLVGAGRGYNEQFF
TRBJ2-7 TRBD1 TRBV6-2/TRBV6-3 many TGTGCCAGCAGTCACCGGGACAGGGGAACCTACGAGCAGTACTTC CASSHRDRGTYEQYF
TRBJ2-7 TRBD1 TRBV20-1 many TGCAGTGCTCCTTACCGGGACAGGGTCAGCTACGAGCAGTACTTC CSAPYRDRVSYEQYF
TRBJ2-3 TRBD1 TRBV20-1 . TGCAGTGCCACAGGGGGAGCGGTCCCCCCGGTTACGCAGTATTTT CSATGGAVPPVTQYF
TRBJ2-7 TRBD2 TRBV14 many TGTGCCAGCAGCCACCTAGCGGGACTAACCTCCTACGAGCAGTACTTC CASSHLAGLTSYEQYF
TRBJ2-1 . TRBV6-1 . TGTGCCAGTAGACCTACCGGGCTCCACAATGAGCAGTTCTTC CASRPTGLHNEQFF
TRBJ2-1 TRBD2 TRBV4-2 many TGCGCCAGCAGCCAAGTAGGGAGCGGGAGGAACAATGAGCAGTTCTTC CASSQVGSGRNNEQFF
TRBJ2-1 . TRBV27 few TGTGCCAGCAGTGGGGAGAGGGGTCGAAATGAGCAGTTCTTC CASSGERGRNEQFF
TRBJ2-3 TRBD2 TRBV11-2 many TGTGCCAGCAGCCCGGGACTAGCGGGAGCGGGTACAGATACGCAGTATTTT CASSPGLAGAGTDTQYF
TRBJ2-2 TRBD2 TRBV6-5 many TGTGCCAGCAGTTACCTTCCTGCCGGGACTAGCGGGAGAGTGCTCGACACCGGGGAGCTGTTTTTT CASSYLPAGTSGRVLDTGELFF
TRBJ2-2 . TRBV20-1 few TGCAGTGCTAGAGATTACCAGCGGAGTAACACCGGGGAGCTGTTTTTT CSARDYQRSNTGELFF
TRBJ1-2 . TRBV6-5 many TGTGCCAGCAGGGGGATTAACTATGGCTACACCTTC CASRGINYGYTF
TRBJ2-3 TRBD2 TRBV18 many TGTGCCAGCTCACCAAGGCTAGCGGGAGTCACAGATACGCAGTATTTT CASSPRLAGVTDTQYF
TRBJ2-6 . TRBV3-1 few TGTGCCAGCAGCCAAGATATCGGTGGGGCGCGAGGGGCCAACGTCCTGACTTTC CASSQDIGGARGANVLTF
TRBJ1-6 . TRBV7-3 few TGTGCCAGAAGCTTACCTAGAGGGACCTATAATTCACCCCTCCACTTT CARSLPRGTYNSPLHF
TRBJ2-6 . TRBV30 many TGTGCCTGGAGTTCCACTTTGGGGTTGGCTGGGGCCAACGTCCTGACTTTC CAWSSTLGLAGANVLTF
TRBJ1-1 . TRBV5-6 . TGTGCCAGCAGCTTACCACAAGAGAACACTGAAGCTTTCTTT CASSLPQENTEAFF
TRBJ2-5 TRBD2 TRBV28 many TGTGCCAGCAGTTTAATAATGCGGGGGAGGGAGACCCAGTACTTC CASSLIMRGRETQYF
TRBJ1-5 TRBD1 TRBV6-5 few TGTGCCAGCAGGGCCGGGACAGGGGGCAATCAGCCCCAGCATTTT CASRAGTGGNQPQHF
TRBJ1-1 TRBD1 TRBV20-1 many TGCAGTGCTCGGGGACAGGGGGCTGAAGCTTTCTTT CSARGQGAEAFF
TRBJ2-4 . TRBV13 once TGTGCCAGCAGCTTATCGACGGGAGCCAAAAACATTCAGTACTTC CASSLSTGAKNIQYF
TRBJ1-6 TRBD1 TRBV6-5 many TGTGCCAGCAGTTACCCCCCTTGGACAGGGTACTCCTATAATTCACCCCTCCACTTT CASSYPPWTGYSYNSPLHF
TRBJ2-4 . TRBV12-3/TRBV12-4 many TGTGCCAGCAGTTTATCTAGTCTAGCCAAAAACATTCAGTACTTC CASSLSSLAKNIQYF
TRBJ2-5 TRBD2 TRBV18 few TGTGCCAGCTCACCCCTGGGAGCGGGAAAGGAGACCCAGTACTTC CASSPLGAGKETQYF
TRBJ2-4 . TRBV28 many TGTGCCAGCAGTTTTCTACAGTCTTCCAACATTCAGTACTTC CASSFLQSSNIQYF
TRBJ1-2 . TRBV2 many TGTGCCAGCAGGGGCAGGGGAGTAGTTGGCTACACCTTC CASRGRGVVGYTF
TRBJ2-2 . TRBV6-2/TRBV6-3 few TGTGCCACCCACCTAAAGGAGACCGGGGAGCTGTTTTTT CATHLKETGELFF
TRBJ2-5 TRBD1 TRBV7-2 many TGTGCCAGCAGCCCGGACAGGGCACAAGAGACCCAGTACTTC CASSPDRAQETQYF
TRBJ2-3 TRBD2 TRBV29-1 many TGCAGCGTCATGACTAGCGGGAGGGCACGCGTTGGAGATACGCAGTATTTT CSVMTSGRARVGDTQYF
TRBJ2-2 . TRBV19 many TGTGCCAGTACAAGACACCCAGGGAACACCGGGGAGCTGTTTTTT CASTRHPGNTGELFF